The 8 T cell receptor beta chains in this list originate from one sample, sequenced in a study of blood T cell repertoires in COVID-19. Data came from immunoSEQ multiplex PCR; TCRdb stores just in-frame clones and leaves some out. The sample holds approximately 290,000 clones, roughly 80% seen once. Source material: peripheral blood. Receptors originate from a person aged 70 to 85 with COVID-19, enrolled during active disease.

The CDR3 sequence: CASRRYQDHQPQHF. Here the CDR3 DNA reads TGTGCCAGTAGACGGTACCAGGATCATCAGCCCCAGCATTTT. The V call is TRBV19, the J call TRBJ1-5; D uncertain. Deletions cut 6 bases from V and 5 bases from J, with 14 bases between. There are 14 residues in the CDR3. CDR1 is LNHDA, CDR2 SQIVND, per germline (reference sequence).

The V gene is TRBV7-2, the J gene TRBJ1-5; D call uncertain. The CDR3 totals 14 residues. Germline CDR1 SGHTA, CDR2 FQGNSA. With 3 bases removed from V and 2 bases from J, the gap between germline ends came to 8 bases. CDR3 sequence (DNA): TGTGCCAGCAGCTTGCGACGGGGCAATCAGCCCCAGCATTTT. Protein product: CASSLRRGNQPQHF.

The V call is TRBV28, the J call TRBJ2-2; the match to TRBD2 covers 12 bases. CDR1 and CDR2 from the germline V gene are MDHEN and SYDVKM. V lost 3 bases and J lost 4; bases outside the gene matches: 3. The CDR3 spans 16 residues. The CDR3 DNA follows: TGTGCCAGCAGTTTGCTAGCGGGAGGGCCCACCGGGGAGCTGTTTTTT. Translated, it gives CASSLLAGGPTGELFF.

The chain combines TRBV4-3 with TRBJ2-3; 13 bases match TRBD2. The CDR3 runs to 15 residues. With 2 bases clipped from V and 7 bases from J, the junction kept 3 bases outside the gene matches. Germline V gene sequence: CDR1 LGHNA, CDR2 YSLEER. The CDR3 here is CASSQTSGGANTQYF. Here the CDR3 DNA reads TGCGCCAGCAGCCAAACTAGCGGGGGGGCTAATACGCAGTATTTT.

There are a few counts of this clone. The chain recombines TRBV19 with TRBJ2-7, with 8 bases matching TRBD1. Per germline, CDR1 LNHDA and CDR2 SQIVND (reference sequence). The CDR3 length is 12 residues. V shed 9 bases and J 0 bases; nucleotides not matched to a gene: 1. As DNA, the CDR3 is TGTGCCAGCCAGGGGGCCTCCTACGAGCAGTACTTC. This gives the protein CASQGASYEQYF.

The chain joins TRBV7-2 to TRBJ2-7, with TRBD1 as a possible D gene (5 bases). CDR1 and CDR2 from the germline V gene are SGHTA and FQGNSA. This CDR3 contains 14 residues. V gave up 5 bases and J gave up 4 bases, with 15 bases separating them. CDR3 bases: TGTGCCAGCAGCATGGGGCCCCAGAGATACGAGCAGTACTTC. Translation: CASSMGPQRYEQYF.

The V and J genes are TRBV5-5 and TRBJ1-1; 7 positions match TRBD1. Germline loops: CDR1 SGHKS, CDR2 YYEKEE (reference sequence). This CDR3 comprises 14 residues. Trimming at V came to 1 base and at J to 3 bases, leaving 3 bases not matched to a gene. CDR3 coding DNA: TGTGCCAGCAGCTTGACAGGGGTTGACACTGAAGCTTTCTTT. It encodes CASSLTGVDTEAFF.

V is TRBV27 and J is TRBJ1-2, with D uncertain. The V end lost 9 bases, the J end lost 5 bases, and 19 bases lay between the germline ends. The germline V gene encodes CDR1 MNHEY and CDR2 SMNVEV (reference sequence). The CDR3 length is 14 residues. The CDR3, as DNA: TGTGCCAGTCTGCCGCTCAAACCTATTTATGGCTACACCTTC. It codes for CASLPLKPIYGYTF.